A selection of T cell receptor beta chains follows, all from one sample in a study of OX40 agonist ivuxolimab in advanced cancers. The method was immunoSEQ multiplex PCR; TCRdb's version includes in-frame clones alone and lacks a portion of them. The sample consists of under 90,000 clones, more than 70% of them appearing once. Sequencing was performed on CD4+ or CD8+ T cells sorted from blood, taken in a trial of the OX40 agonist ivuxolimab. The receptors stem from an adult with an advanced solid tumor such as melanoma, head and neck, liver or kidney cancer. CDR3s include the opening cysteine and the closing phenylalanine or tryptophan. The D gene is left open where the match is weak. Clone sizes are given selectively: once, few, many, or a class where the clone is expanded.

v_gene	abundance	j_gene	d_gene	CDR3nt	CDR3aa
TRBV7-2	.	TRBJ2-5	.	TGTGCCAGCAGACAGCAAGAGACCCAGTACTTC	CASRQQETQYF
TRBV15	.	TRBJ2-2	TRBD1	TGTGCCACCAGCAGCCGGGACAGGGGATACACCGGGGAGCTGTTTTTT	CATSSRDRGYTGELFF
TRBV18	.	TRBJ1-6	.	TGTGCCAGCTCACCAACAGGAACAGGAACGAATTCACCCCTCCACTTT	CASSPTGTGTNSPLHF
TRBV7-2	.	TRBJ2-6	TRBD2	TGTGCCAGCAGCTCGGGACTAGCGGGAAGCTCTGGGGCCAACGTCCTGACTTTC	CASSSGLAGSSGANVLTF
TRBV5-1	.	TRBJ1-2	.	TGCGCCAGCAGCTTTCCAGAGGACTATGGCTACACCTTC	CASSFPEDYGYTF
TRBV7-3	.	TRBJ1-1	.	TGTGCCAGCAGCTTACGTATGAACACTGAAGCTTTCTTT	CASSLRMNTEAFF
TRBV10-2	.	TRBJ2-3	TRBD2	TGCGCCAGCAGTCATTCCGGGACTAGCGGGGGGCCAACAGATACGCAGTATTTT	CASSHSGTSGGPTDTQYF
TRBV30	few	TRBJ1-2	.	TGTGCCTGGAGTAGAAGGCTTGGCTACACCTTC	CAWSRRLGYTF
TRBV28	.	TRBJ1-2	TRBD1	TGTGCCAGCACCTCGGGCTTTCAGGGGGACTATGGCTACACCTTC	CASTSGFQGDYGYTF
TRBV29-1	.	TRBJ2-3	TRBD2	TGCAGCGTCCGGGAGGGTGGCACAGATACGCAGTATTTT	CSVREGGTDTQYF
TRBV6-1	.	TRBJ1-2	TRBD1	TGTGCCAGCAGCGCCTGGGACAGGGCTAACTATGGCTACACCTTC	CASSAWDRANYGYTF
TRBV5-4	.	TRBJ1-6	.	TGTGCCAGCAGCTTGGCTTCTATCGGGGGTCCTCGTAATTCACCCCTCCACTTT	CASSLASIGGPRNSPLHF
TRBV29-1	.	TRBJ1-1	.	TGCAGCGTTCCTAAGGGGAACACTGAAGCTTTCTTT	CSVPKGNTEAFF
TRBV7-9	.	TRBJ1-1	TRBD1	TGTGCCAGCAGGTCCGGGACAGAGAACACTGAAGCTTTCTTT	CASRSGTENTEAFF
TRBV7-2	once	TRBJ2-1	.	TGTGCCAGCAGCATTGGGACCCTCGGTGAGCAGTTCTTC	CASSIGTLGEQFF
TRBV7-3	.	TRBJ2-1	TRBD1	TGTGCCAGCAGCCGACAGGGGGCGGACTCCAATGAGCAGTTCTTC	CASSRQGADSNEQFF
TRBV6-5	.	TRBJ2-5	.	TGTGCCAGCAGTTATAGGCCAGGATCACTACAAGAGACCCAGTACTTC	CASSYRPGSLQETQYF
TRBV29-1	.	TRBJ2-1	.	TGCAGCGTTGGGTCAAATGAGCAGTTCTTC	CSVGSNEQFF
TRBV28	.	TRBJ1-1	.	TGTGCCAGCACTGTCCCCACGCACACTGAAGCTTTCTTT	CASTVPTHTEAFF
TRBV19	once	TRBJ2-4	.	TGTGCCAGTAGTATAGGGGGGACGTTAAACATTCAGTACTTC	CASSIGGTLNIQYF
TRBV5-1	once	TRBJ2-5	TRBD2	TGCGCCAGCAGCTACTTCCCAGCAGCGGGGGAGGGGGAGACCCAGTACTTC	CASSYFPAAGEGETQYF
TRBV18	.	TRBJ2-2	TRBD1	TGTGCCAGCCAGGGGGCGCAAACCGGGGAGCTGTTTTTT	CASQGAQTGELFF
TRBV7-6	.	TRBJ1-6	.	TGTGCTTCTAGCCAGGGACTAAATTCACCCCTCCACTTT	CASSQGLNSPLHF
TRBV29-1	.	TRBJ1-5	.	TGCAGCGTTAGGTCACAGGGCGACAATCAGCCCCAGCATTTT	CSVRSQGDNQPQHF
TRBV11-2	.	TRBJ2-7	TRBD1	TGTGCCAGCAGCTTAGGGGGGACAGGGTGGTACGAGCAGTACTTC	CASSLGGTGWYEQYF
TRBV20-1	.	TRBJ2-1	.	TGCAGTGCCAGACAGGACAATGAGCAGTTCTTC	CSARQDNEQFF
TRBV27	once	TRBJ1-3	.	TGTGCCAGCAGTCGGTACAGTGTTGGTTCTGGAAACACCATATATTTT	CASSRYSVGSGNTIYF
TRBV11-1	.	TRBJ2-1	.	TGTGCCAGCAGCCCTGGGATTAGCTCCTACAATGAGCAGTTCTTC	CASSPGISSYNEQFF
TRBV27	.	TRBJ2-3	TRBD1	TGTGCCAGCAGTCAAGCACCACCCGGGACAGGGGGCGCGGATACGCAGTATTTT	CASSQAPPGTGGADTQYF
TRBV7-9	.	TRBJ2-3	.	TGTGCCAGCAGTTTCCCCGATGATGGGGGCACAGATACGCAGTATTTT	CASSFPDDGGTDTQYF
TRBV2	.	TRBJ2-2	.	TGTGCCAGCAGCGCTAACCCCGGGACACTGAGAGGGGAGCTGTTTTTT	CASSANPGTLRGELFF
TRBV4-1	.	TRBJ1-1	.	TGCGCCAGCAGCCAAGAGGTCGTGTCCAGGGTTTTGGCTTTCTTT	CASSQEVVSRVLAFF
TRBV29-1	.	TRBJ1-2	TRBD1	TGCAGCGTTGAACGGGACAGGGGCTCCACTTATGGCTACACCTTC	CSVERDRGSTYGYTF
TRBV7-3	.	TRBJ1-1	.	TGTGCCAGCAGCCCAGGATGGGGGCTTGAAGCTTTCTTT	CASSPGWGLEAFF
TRBV28	.	TRBJ2-5	.	TGTGCCAGCAGCTCATCAGGGGCGACGAGGGAGACCCAGTACTTC	CASSSSGATRETQYF
TRBV6-1	once	TRBJ1-2	TRBD1	TGTGCCAGCAATCTACAGGGGAGGTATGGCTACACCTTC	CASNLQGRYGYTF
TRBV7-8	.	TRBJ1-5	TRBD1	TGTGCCAGCAGCCACCGGGACAGATATCAGCCCCAGCATTTT	CASSHRDRYQPQHF
TRBV28	.	TRBJ2-3	TRBD1	TGTGCCAGCAGTTTAGCAGGGGGAGATACGCAGTATTTT	CASSLAGGDTQYF
TRBV30	few	TRBJ1-6	TRBD1	TGTGCCTGGGAGGGACAGGGACCCATCAATTCACCCCTCCACTTT	CAWEGQGPINSPLHF
TRBV5-1	.	TRBJ1-1	TRBD1	TGCGCCAGCAGCGCCCGACAGGGGGCTGGAGGTGAAGCTTTCTTT	CASSARQGAGGEAFF
TRBV9	.	TRBJ2-1	TRBD2	TGTGCCAGCAGCGTAGATGGTAGCGGGAGGTTGGGTGAGCAGTTCTTC	CASSVDGSGRLGEQFF
TRBV19	once	TRBJ2-5	.	TGTGCCAGTAGTATGTTAGCGAGGGAGACCCAGTACTTC	CASSMLARETQYF
TRBV5-5	.	TRBJ1-4	TRBD1	TGTGCCAGCAGCTTGACAGGGGACCTCTCAACTAATGAAAAACTGTTTTTT	CASSLTGDLSTNEKLFF
TRBV19	few	TRBJ2-3	.	TGTGCCAGTAGTATCACGGCAGCTAGCACAGATACGCAGTATTTT	CASSITAASTDTQYF
TRBV5-1	.	TRBJ2-6	.	TGCGCCAGCAGCTTGGTAGGAGGAGAAAGCTCTGGGGCCAACGTCCTGACTTTC	CASSLVGGESSGANVLTF
TRBV5-6	once	TRBJ2-7	TRBD2	TGTGCCAGCAGCCCCCGCGGGGGGGGAGGGCCCGCCTACGAGCAGTACTTC	CASSPRGGGGPAYEQYF
TRBV12-2	.	TRBJ2-5	.	TGTGCAAGTCGCCGGGGAAAAACTCAGGAGACCCAGTACTTC	CASRRGKTQETQYF
TRBV7-6	.	TRBJ1-5	.	TGTGCCAGCAGCTGGGGGTCCAATCAGCCCCAGCATTTT	CASSWGSNQPQHF
TRBV7-2	.	TRBJ1-2	.	TGTGCCAGCAGTTCGGGGGCAGGGGACTATGGCTACACCTTC	CASSSGAGDYGYTF
TRBV4-3	once	TRBJ2-3	TRBD2	TGCGCCAGCAGCCAAGAGAAAGGGACTAGCGGGGTATCAGATACGCAGTATTTT	CASSQEKGTSGVSDTQYF
TRBV5-1	.	TRBJ2-3	.	TGCGCCAGCAGCTTGTCGGGACCCCCCACAGATACGCAGTATTTT	CASSLSGPPTDTQYF